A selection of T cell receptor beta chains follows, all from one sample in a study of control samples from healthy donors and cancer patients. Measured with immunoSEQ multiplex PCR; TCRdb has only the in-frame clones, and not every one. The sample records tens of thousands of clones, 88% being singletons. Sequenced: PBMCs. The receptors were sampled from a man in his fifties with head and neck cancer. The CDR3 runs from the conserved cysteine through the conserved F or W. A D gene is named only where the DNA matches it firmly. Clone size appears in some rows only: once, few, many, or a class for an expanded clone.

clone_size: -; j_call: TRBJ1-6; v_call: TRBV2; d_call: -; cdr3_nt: TGTGCCAGCACCAGAACCGGGCCGGGTTCACCCCTCCACTTT; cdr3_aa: CASTRTGPGSPLHF
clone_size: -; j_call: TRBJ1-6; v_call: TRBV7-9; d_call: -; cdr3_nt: TGTGCCAGCAGCTTAGACAGGGTTTTTTCCCCCCTCCACTTT; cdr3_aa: CASSLDRVFSPLHF
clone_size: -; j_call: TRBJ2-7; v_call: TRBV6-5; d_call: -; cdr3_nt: TGTGCCAGCAGGTCGGCTAGCGCCCTCTACGAGCAGTACTTC; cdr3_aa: CASRSASALYEQYF
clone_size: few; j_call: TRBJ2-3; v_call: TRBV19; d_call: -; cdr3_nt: TGTGCCACCTCCCCAGGGGTGGTCACAGATACGCAGTATTTT; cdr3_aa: CATSPGVVTDTQYF
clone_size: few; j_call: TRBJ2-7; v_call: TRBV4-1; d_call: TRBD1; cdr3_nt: TGCGCCAGCAGCCAAGATCAAAGGGGGCTTAAGTACGAGCAGTACTTC; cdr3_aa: CASSQDQRGLKYEQYF
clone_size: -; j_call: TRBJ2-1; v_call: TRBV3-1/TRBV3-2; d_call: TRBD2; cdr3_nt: TGTGCCAGCAGCCCGAAATTAAATCCTAGCGGGAGGGGCAATGAGCAGTTCTTC; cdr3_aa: CASSPKLNPSGRGNEQFF
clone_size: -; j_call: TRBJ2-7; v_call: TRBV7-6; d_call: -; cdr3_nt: TGTGCCAGCAGCTTTGGGACATCCCCAACCTACGAGCAGTACTTC; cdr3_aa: CASSFGTSPTYEQYF
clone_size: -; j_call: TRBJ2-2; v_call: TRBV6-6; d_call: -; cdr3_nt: TGTGCCAGCAGTATCGGGGTGGGCACCGGGGAGCTGTTTTTT; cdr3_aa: CASSIGVGTGELFF
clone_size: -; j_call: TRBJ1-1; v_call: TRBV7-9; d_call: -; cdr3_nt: TGTGCCAGCAGCTTAGGAGCAGGGATCCCGATAAGTGAAGCTTTCTTT; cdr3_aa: CASSLGAGIPISEAFF
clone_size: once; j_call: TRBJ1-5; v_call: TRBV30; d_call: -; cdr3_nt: TGTGCCTGGAGTATGTCAGGGTTTCAGCCCCAGCATTTT; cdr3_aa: CAWSMSGFQPQHF
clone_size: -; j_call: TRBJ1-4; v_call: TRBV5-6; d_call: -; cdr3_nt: TGTGCCAGCAGCTCAAGGTGGGCCGTGAATGAAAAACTGTTTTTT; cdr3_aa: CASSSRWAVNEKLFF
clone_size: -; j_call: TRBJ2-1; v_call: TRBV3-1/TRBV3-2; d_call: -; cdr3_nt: TGTGCCAGCAGCCAAGCTGTGGATGAGCAGTTCTTC; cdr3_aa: CASSQAVDEQFF
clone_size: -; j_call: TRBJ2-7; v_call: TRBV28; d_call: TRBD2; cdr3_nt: TGTGCCAGCAGTTTTAACGGTCTAGCGGGGGATGACGAGCAGTACTTC; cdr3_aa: CASSFNGLAGDDEQYF
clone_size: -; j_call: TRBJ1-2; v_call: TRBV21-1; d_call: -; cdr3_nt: TGTGCCAGCAGCAAAGGAAAGGACCTAGAGAAGCGGGGGCTTCGTGTCGGCTACACCTTC; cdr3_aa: CASSKGKDLEKRGLRVGYTF
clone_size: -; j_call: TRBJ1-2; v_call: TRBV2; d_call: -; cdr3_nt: TGTGCCAGCAGTTCCCTGGGGGGGCTCGGGTATGGCTACACCTTC; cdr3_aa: CASSSLGGLGYGYTF
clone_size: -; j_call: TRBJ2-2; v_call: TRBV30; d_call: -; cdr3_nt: TGTGCCTGGAGTGTACGGCTAAGAAACACCGGGGAGCTGTTTTTT; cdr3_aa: CAWSVRLRNTGELFF
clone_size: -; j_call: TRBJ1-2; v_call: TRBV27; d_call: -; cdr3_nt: TGTGCCAGCAGTCCACCCAGTTTTGTGGGTGGCTACACCTTC; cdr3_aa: CASSPPSFVGGYTF
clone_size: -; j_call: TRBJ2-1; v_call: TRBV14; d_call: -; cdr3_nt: TGTGCCAGCAGCCAAGGGGCCAGGGGTTCCTACAATGAGCAGTTCTTC; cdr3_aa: CASSQGARGSYNEQFF
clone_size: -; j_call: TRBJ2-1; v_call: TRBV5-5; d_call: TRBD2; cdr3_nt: TGTGCCAGCAGCTTGGTCCTAGCGGGGACCAATGAGCAGTTCTTC; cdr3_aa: CASSLVLAGTNEQFF
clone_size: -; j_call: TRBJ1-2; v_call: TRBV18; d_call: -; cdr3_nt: TGTGCCAGCTCATCACAATTGCGAGGGGAGGAATATGGCTACACCTTC; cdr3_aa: CASSSQLRGEEYGYTF
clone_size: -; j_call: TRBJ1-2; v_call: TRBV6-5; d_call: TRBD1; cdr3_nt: TGTGCCAGCAGCCCCAGGGGGAGGGATGGCTACACCTTC; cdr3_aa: CASSPRGRDGYTF
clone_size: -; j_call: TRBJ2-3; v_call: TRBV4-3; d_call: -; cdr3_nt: TGCGCCAGCAGCCAAGGCGGTTGGGGTGGAGACACAGATACGCAGTATTTT; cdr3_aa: CASSQGGWGGDTDTQYF
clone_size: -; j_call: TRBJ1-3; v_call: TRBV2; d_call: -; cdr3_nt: TGTGCCAGCAGTGGCAGGGTTCAGGGTACTGGAAACACCATATATTTT; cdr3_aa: CASSGRVQGTGNTIYF
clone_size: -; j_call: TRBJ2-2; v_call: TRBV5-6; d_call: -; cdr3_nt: TGTGCCAGCAGCCCCAATACCGGGACAACCACCGGGGAGCTGTTTTTT; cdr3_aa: CASSPNTGTTTGELFF
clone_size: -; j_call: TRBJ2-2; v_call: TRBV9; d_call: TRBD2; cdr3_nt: TGTGCCAGCAGCCGGGGACTAGCGGGAGGGATCGCGAACACCGGGGAGCTGTTTTTT; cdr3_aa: CASSRGLAGGIANTGELFF
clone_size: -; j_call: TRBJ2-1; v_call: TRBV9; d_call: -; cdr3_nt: TGTGCCAGCAGCCAGACAAGCTCCTACAATGAGCAGTTCTTC; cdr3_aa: CASSQTSSYNEQFF
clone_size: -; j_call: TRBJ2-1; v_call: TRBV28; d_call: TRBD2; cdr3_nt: TGTGCCAGCAGTCCCGGGACTAGGTTTGATGAGCAGTTCTTC; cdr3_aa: CASSPGTRFDEQFF
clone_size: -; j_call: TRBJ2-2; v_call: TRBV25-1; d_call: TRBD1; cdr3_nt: TGTGCCAGCAGGCTCGACAGGGGGCCGAACACCGGGGAGCTGTTTTTT; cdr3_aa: CASRLDRGPNTGELFF
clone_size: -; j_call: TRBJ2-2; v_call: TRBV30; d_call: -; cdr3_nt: TGTGCCTGGAGAGGCAGGTCCAACACCGGGGAGCTGTTTTTT; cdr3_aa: CAWRGRSNTGELFF
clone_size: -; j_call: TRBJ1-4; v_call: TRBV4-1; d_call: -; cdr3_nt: TGCGCCAGCAGCCAGGGCAGGCTTTATGAAAAACTGTTTTTT; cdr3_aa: CASSQGRLYEKLFF
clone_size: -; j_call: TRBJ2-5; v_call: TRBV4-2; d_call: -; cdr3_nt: TGTGCCAGCAGCCAAGATCGGGCCAGAGAAGAGACCCAGTACTTC; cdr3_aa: CASSQDRAREETQYF
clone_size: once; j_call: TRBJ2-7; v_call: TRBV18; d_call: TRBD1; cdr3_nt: TGTGCCAGCTCAGGGCGGACAGGGGAATTCTACGAGCAGTACTTC; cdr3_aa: CASSGRTGEFYEQYF
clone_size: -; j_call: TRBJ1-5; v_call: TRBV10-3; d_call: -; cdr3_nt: TGTGCCATCAGTGAGGGCAGGGGATTGGATCAGCCCCAGCATTTT; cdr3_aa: CAISEGRGLDQPQHF
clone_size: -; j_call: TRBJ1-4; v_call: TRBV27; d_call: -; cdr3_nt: TGTGCCAGCAGCCCAAGGAGCCTCCCTGAAAAACTGTTTTTT; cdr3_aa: CASSPRSLPEKLFF
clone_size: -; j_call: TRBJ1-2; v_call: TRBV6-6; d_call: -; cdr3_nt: TGTGCCAGCAGTCGCCTCAGGGGCCCCTATGGCTACACCTTC; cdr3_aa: CASSRLRGPYGYTF
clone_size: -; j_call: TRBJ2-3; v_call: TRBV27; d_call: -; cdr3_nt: TGTGCCAGCAGGACCAAAGACAAGTTAGATACGCAGTATTTT; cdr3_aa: CASRTKDKLDTQYF
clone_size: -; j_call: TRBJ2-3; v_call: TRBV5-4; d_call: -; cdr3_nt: TGTGCCAGCAGCTCCGGCGCGGGCACAGATACGCAGTATTTT; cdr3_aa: CASSSGAGTDTQYF
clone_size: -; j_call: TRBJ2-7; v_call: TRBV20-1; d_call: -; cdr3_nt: TGCAGTGCTAGTAGCTTAGGAGGTACCTACGAGCAGTACTTC; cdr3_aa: CSASSLGGTYEQYF
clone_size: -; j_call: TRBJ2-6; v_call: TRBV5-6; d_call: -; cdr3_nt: TGTGCCAGCAGCTTACTCTCTGGGGCCAACGTCCTGACTTTC; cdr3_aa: CASSLLSGANVLTF
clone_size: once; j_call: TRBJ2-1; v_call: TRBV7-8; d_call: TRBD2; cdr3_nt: TGTGCCAGCAGCCCACACGGACTAGCGGGAGGGCGGGGGTACAATGAGCAGTTCTTC; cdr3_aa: CASSPHGLAGGRGYNEQFF
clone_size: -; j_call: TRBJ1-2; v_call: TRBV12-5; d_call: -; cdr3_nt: TGTGCTAGTGCACCGTTCGTGGCAGGCAGGGAGGGCTACACCTTC; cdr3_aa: CASAPFVAGREGYTF
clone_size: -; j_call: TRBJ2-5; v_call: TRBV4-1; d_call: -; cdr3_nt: TGCGCCAGCAGCCAGGGTGCAGGGATACGGACCCAGTACTTC; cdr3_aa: CASSQGAGIRTQYF
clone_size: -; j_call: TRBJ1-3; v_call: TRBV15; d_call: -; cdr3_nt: TGTGCCACCAGCAGAGATTCCTTGTCCGGAAACACCATATATTTT; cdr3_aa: CATSRDSLSGNTIYF
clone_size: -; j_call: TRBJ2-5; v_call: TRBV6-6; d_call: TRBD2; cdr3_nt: TGTGCCAGCAGACCCGGACTAGGCCAAGAGACCCAGTACTTC; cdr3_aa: CASRPGLGQETQYF
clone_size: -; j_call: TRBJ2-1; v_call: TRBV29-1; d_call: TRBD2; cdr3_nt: TGCAGCGTTCGGACTAGCGGGGGGCAAGGCGATGAGCAGTTCTTC; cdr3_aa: CSVRTSGGQGDEQFF
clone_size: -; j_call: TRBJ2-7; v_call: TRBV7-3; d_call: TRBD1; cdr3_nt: TGTGCCAGCAGCTTAAGGGACAGGGAGGAGCAGTACTTC; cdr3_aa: CASSLRDREEQYF
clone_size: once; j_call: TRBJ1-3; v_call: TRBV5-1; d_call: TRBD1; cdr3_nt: TGCGCCAGCAGCTTGGCAGGGGGAAATGGAAACACCATATATTTT; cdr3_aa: CASSLAGGNGNTIYF
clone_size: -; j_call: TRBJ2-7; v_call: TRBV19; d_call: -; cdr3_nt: TGTGCCAGTAGCCCGGGTCCTAACCCCTACGAGCAGTACTTC; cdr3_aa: CASSPGPNPYEQYF
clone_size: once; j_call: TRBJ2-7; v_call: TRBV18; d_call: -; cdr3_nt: TGTGCCAGCTCACGGGCCCAGGGCTACGAGCAGTACTTC; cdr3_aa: CASSRAQGYEQYF
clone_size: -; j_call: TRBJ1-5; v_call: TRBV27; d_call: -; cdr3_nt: TGTGCCAGCTTCTCTCAGCCCCAGCATTTT; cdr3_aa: CASFSQPQHF
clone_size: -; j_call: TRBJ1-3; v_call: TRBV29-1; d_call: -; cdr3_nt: TGCAGCGTGTCCACAGGAATAGACTCTGGAAACACCATATATTTT; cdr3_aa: CSVSTGIDSGNTIYF
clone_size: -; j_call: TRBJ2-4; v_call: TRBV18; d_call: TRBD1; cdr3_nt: TGTGCCAGCTCACCCGGACAGGGGGGAAAGTACTTC; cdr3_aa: CASSPGQGGKYF
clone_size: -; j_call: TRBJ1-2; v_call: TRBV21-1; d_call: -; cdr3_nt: TGTGCCAGCAGCAACATCTCGACAGGCAATTGGGGCTACACCTTC; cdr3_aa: CASSNISTGNWGYTF
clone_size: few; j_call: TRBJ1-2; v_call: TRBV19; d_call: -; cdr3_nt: TGTGCCAGTACCTCGTGGCAGGGCTATGGCTACACCTTC; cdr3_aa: CASTSWQGYGYTF
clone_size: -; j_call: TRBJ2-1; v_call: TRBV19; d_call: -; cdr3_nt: TGTGCCAGTAGGGACGGGAGCCTGGGAAATGAGCAGTTCTTC; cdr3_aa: CASRDGSLGNEQFF
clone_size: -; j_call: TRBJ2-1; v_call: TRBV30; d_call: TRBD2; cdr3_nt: TGTGCCTGGAGTACTAGCGGGAGGTCCAATGAGCAGTTCTTC; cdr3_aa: CAWSTSGRSNEQFF
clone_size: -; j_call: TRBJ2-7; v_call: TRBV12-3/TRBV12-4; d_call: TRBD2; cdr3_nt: TGTGCCAGCAGCTTAGCGGGAAACGAGCAGTACTTC; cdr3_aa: CASSLAGNEQYF
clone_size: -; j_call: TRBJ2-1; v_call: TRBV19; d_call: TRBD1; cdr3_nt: TGTGCCAGTAGTCCCGACAGGGGACCCTACAATGAGCAGTTCTTC; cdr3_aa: CASSPDRGPYNEQFF
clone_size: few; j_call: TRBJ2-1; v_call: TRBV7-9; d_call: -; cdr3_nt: TGTGCCAGCAGCTTAGCCATAGGACGGGCCAGGGGAAATGAGCAGTTCTTC; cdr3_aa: CASSLAIGRARGNEQFF